Presented here are 11 T cell receptor beta chains from one specimen sequenced in a study of CD4 T cells in relation to SARS-CoV-2 and coronaviruses. Before the COVID-19 pandemic, during about 2011-2019, CD4+ T cells were taken from unexposed donors. After ten to eleven days of culture, CD4+ T cells were isolated. Their antigens remain unidentified. Sequencing used immunoSEQ multiplex PCR; TCRdb keeps in-frame clones, though not all of them. Of around 25,000 clones listed, around 76% are singletons. The sequencing input was CD4+ T cells from PBMCs, cultured in vitro. The receptor set was obtained from a human donor in good health.

This clone was seen a few times. The chain uses TRBV10-1 and TRBJ2-7; possible D gene TRBD1, 6 bases. The CDR3 has 14 residues. Per the germline V gene, CDR1 is WNHNN and CDR2 is SYGVQD (reference sequence). Trimming left V 5 bases short and J 3 bases short, with 14 bases between. CDR3 amino acids: CASSTETGFYEQYF. DNA of the CDR3: TGCGCCAGCAGTACCGAAACAGGGTTCTACGAGCAGTACTTC.

This chain links TRBV14 with TRBJ1-1; the D gene is possibly TRBD1 (5 bases). The CDR3 has 15 amino acids. Germline loops: CDR1 SGHDN, CDR2 FVKESK. V dropped 2 bases and J dropped 4 bases, with 14 bases sitting between them. The CDR3 loop is CASSQPRGGSTEAFF. CDR3 bases: TGTGCCAGCAGCCAACCCCGCGGGGGGAGCACTGAAGCTTTCTTT. Based on the CDR3 plus reference TRBV14 and TRBJ1-1, the full variable domain is EAGVTQFPSHSVIEKGQTVTLRCDPISGHDNLYWYRRVMGKEIKFLLHFVKESKQDESGMPNNRFLAERTGGTYSTLKVQPAELEDSGVYFCASSQPRGGSTEAFFGQGTRLTVV.

This clone counts as large. The V gene is TRBV20-1, the J gene TRBJ1-4; D not certain. V was trimmed by 6 bases and J by 6 bases, leaving 8 bases between them. The CDR3 sequence is 11 residues long. Germline CDR1 DFQATT, CDR2 SNEGSKA (reference sequence). The CDR3 coding sequence is TGCAGTGCCGTCTTTTATGAAAAACTGTTTTTT. It is translated as CSAVFYEKLFF.

By its share, this clone is medium-sized (0.01 to 0.1%). The V gene is TRBV5-1, the J gene TRBJ1-4; D might be TRBD1 (5 bases). This CDR3 contains 17 residues. The ends were cut back, 1 base at V and 2 bases at J, with 15 bases in the middle. Per germline, CDR1 SGHRS and CDR2 YFSETQ. The CDR3 nucleotides are TGCGCCAGCAGCTTGAGACGAGGGGAAGGGACTAATGAAAAACTGTTTTTT. It translates to CASSLRRGEGTNEKLFF. Complete variable domain (other parts from reference TRBV5-1 and TRBJ1-4): KAGVTQTPRYLIKTRGQQVTLSCSPISGHRSVSWYQQTPGQGLQFLFEYFSETQRNKGNFPGRFSGRQFSNSRSEMNVSTLELGDSALYLCASSLRRGEGTNEKLFFGSGTQLSVL.

A few counts support this clone. The chain joins TRBV20-1 to TRBJ2-5, with TRBD1 as a possible D gene (5 bases). Trimming left V 3 bases short and J 4 bases short, with 15 bases between. This CDR3 comprises 14 residues. Germline CDR1 is DFQATT and CDR2 is SNEGSKA (reference sequence). The CDR3 spells CSASSAGRGETQYF. The CDR3 nucleotides read TGCAGTGCTAGTTCGGCAGGGCGAGGAGAGACCCAGTACTTC.

This clone was seen once. The genes are TRBV7-7 and TRBJ2-1, with 13 bases that match TRBD2. V dropped 5 bases and J dropped 8; count of bases not matched to a gene: 6. This CDR3 has 15 amino acids. CDR1 is SSHAT, CDR2 FNYEAQ, per germline (reference sequence). CDR3 region: CASSHGLAGVYEQFF. CDR3 in DNA: TGTGCCAGCAGCCACGGACTAGCGGGAGTATATGAGCAGTTCTTC.

V is TRBV21-1 and J is TRBJ1-5; TRBD1, the table's D call, was not compared with the DNA. TRBV21-1 is a pseudogene. The CDR3 has 15 residues. The CDR3 sequence is CASSKADRGTGPQHF. The CDR3 bases are TGTGCCAGCAGCAAAGCCGACAGGGGAACCGGGCCCCAGCATTTT.

This chain uses TRBV2 with TRBJ1-2, with D unresolved. The CDR3 runs to 14 residues. Germline lookup yields CDR1 SNHLY and CDR2 FYNNEI. V dropped 4 bases and J dropped 0 bases, with 9 bases sitting between them. The CDR3: CASSGNNANYGYTF. CDR3 DNA sequence: TGTGCCAGCAGTGGTAACAATGCTAACTATGGCTACACCTTC.

The chain links TRBV5-8 to TRBJ2-1, with 13 bases aligning to TRBD2. The CDR3 runs to 15 residues. Trimming removed 4 bases from V and 4 bases from J; junction bases left unmatched: 2. Looked up from germline, CDR1 is SGHTS and CDR2 is YDEGEE. The CDR3 nucleotides are TGTGCCAGCAGCCCGGGACTAGCGGGGTACAATGAGCAGTTCTTC. This sequence encodes CASSPGLAGYNEQFF.

V and J are TRBV6-5 and TRBJ2-3; possibly TRBD1 or TRBD2 for D (5 bases each). There are 15 residues in the CDR3. CDR1 is MNHEY and CDR2 is SVGAGI in the germline V gene. Trimming removed 6 bases at V and 6 bases at J, with 19 bases between. The CDR3 bases are TGTGCCAGCAGCCGGGGACGGAGGCCCCAGGATACGCAGTATTTT. Residues: CASSRGRRPQDTQYF.

The chain has TRBV28 and TRBJ2-7; the D gene could be TRBD1 or TRBD2 (5 bases each). Germline CDR1 and CDR2: MDHEN and SYDVKM. Trimming took 2 bases from V and 0 from J, leaving 11 bases between them. The CDR3 sequence is 15 residues long. The CDR3 nucleotides are TGTGCCAGCAGTTTAGCCGGGGCCTCCTCCTACGAGCAGTACTTC. Protein product: CASSLAGASSYEQYF. Combining the CDR3 with reference TRBV28 and TRBJ2-7 gives the whole variable domain DVKVTQSSRYLVKRTGEKVFLECVQDMDHENMFWYRQDPGLGLRLIYFSYDVKMKEKGDIPEGYSVSREKKERFSLILESASTNQTSMYLCASSLAGASSYEQYFGPGTRLTVT.